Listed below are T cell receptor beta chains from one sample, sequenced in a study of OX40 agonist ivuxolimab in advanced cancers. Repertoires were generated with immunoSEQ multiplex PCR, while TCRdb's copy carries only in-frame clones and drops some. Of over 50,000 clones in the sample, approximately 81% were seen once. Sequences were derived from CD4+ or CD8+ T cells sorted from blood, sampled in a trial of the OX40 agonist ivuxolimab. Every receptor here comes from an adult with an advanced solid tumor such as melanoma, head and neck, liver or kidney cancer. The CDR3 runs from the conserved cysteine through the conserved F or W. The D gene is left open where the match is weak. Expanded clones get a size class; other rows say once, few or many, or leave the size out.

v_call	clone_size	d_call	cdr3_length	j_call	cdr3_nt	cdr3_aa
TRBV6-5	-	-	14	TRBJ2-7	TGTGCCAGCAGCCCCCGCAGGGGCTCCTACGAGCAGTACTTC	CASSPRRGSYEQYF
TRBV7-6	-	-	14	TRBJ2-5	TGTGCCAGCAGCTTAGCGGCTACGAGGGAGACCCAGTACTTC	CASSLAATRETQYF
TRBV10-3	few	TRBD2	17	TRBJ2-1	TGTGCCATCAAGGGTTCTAGCGGGAATCGGTCCTACAATGAGCAGTTCTTC	CAIKGSSGNRSYNEQFF
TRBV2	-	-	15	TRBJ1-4	TGTGCCAGCAGTGGAGGGCGAGCAACTAATGAAAAACTGTTTTTT	CASSGGRATNEKLFF
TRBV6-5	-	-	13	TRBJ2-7	TGTGCCAGCTTAGATGTGGGCTCCTACGAGCAGTACTTC	CASLDVGSYEQYF
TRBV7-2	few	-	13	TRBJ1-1	TGTGCCAGCAGCTACGGGGTACCCACTGAAGCTTTCTTT	CASSYGVPTEAFF
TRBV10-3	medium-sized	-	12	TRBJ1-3	TGTGCCATCTCAGACTCTGGAAACACCATATATTTT	CAISDSGNTIYF
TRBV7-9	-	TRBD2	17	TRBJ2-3	TGTGCCAGTAGCGCCCCCGGACTAGCGGGGGGCACAGATACGCAGTATTTT	CASSAPGLAGGTDTQYF
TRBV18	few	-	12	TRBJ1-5	TGTGCCAGCTCACCACCGGGTGGGGCCCAGCATTTT	CASSPPGGAQHF
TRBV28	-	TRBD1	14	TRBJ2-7	TGTGCCAGCAGGGGCAGGGGGCGAGGATACGAGCAGTACTTC	CASRGRGRGYEQYF
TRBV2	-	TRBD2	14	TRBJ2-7	TGTGCCAGCAGTGGACTAGCTGCTATCTACGAGCAGTACTTC	CASSGLAAIYEQYF
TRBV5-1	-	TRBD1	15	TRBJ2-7	TGCGCCAGCAGCTTAAAGGACAGGGGGCTGAACGAGCAGTACTTC	CASSLKDRGLNEQYF
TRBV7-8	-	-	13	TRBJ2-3	TGTGCCAGCAGCTTATTCAGGGGAGATACGCAGTATTTT	CASSLFRGDTQYF
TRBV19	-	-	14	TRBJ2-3	TGTGCCAGTAGTATAGGGACGCGGGGTGATACGCAGTATTTT	CASSIGTRGDTQYF
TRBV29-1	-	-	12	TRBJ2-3	TGCAGCGTCGTAGGGGGGAGAGATACGCAGTATTTT	CSVVGGRDTQYF
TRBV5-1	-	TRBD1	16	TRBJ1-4	TGCGCCAGCAGCTCAGGACAGGGGACGAATTGGGAAAAACTGTTTTTT	CASSSGQGTNWEKLFF
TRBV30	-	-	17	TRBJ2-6	TGTGCCTGGAGTCGCGGCTGGACGAGCTCTGGGGCCAACGTCCTGACTTTC	CAWSRGWTSSGANVLTF
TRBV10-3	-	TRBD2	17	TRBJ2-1	TGTGCCATCAGTGGAGAACTAGCGGGAGGTGCCTACAATGAGCAGTTCTTC	CAISGELAGGAYNEQFF
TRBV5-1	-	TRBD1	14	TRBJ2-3	TGCGCCAGCAGCGGGACAGGGATCCCAGATACGCAGTATTTT	CASSGTGIPDTQYF
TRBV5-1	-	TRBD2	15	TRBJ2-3	TGCGCCAGCAGCCTGACTAGCGGGGTCACAGATACGCAGTATTTT	CASSLTSGVTDTQYF
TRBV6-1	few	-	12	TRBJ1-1	TGTGCCAGCAGTGAGCGAGTGACTGAAGCTTTCTTT	CASSERVTEAFF
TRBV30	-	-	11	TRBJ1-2	TGTGCCTGGAGTCTGAGGAGAGGCTACACCTTC	CAWSLRRGYTF
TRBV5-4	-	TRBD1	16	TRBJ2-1	TGTGCCAGCAGCTTACTCGGGACAGGGAAGATAAATGAGCAGTTCTTC	CASSLLGTGKINEQFF
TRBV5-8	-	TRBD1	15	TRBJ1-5	TGTGCCAGCAGCCCGGACAGGGAGAAGTATCAGCCCCAGCATTTT	CASSPDREKYQPQHF
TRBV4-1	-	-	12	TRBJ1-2	TGCGCCAGCAGCCAAGAAGAGGGTGGCTACACCTTC	CASSQEEGGYTF
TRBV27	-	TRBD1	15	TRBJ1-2	TGTGCCAGCAGTTGGGGACAGGGGGCTAACTATGGCTACACCTTC	CASSWGQGANYGYTF
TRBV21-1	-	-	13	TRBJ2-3	TGTGCCAGCAGCACCGGAGGGACAGATACGCAGTATTTT	CASSTGGTDTQYF
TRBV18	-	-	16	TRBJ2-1	TGTGCCAGCTCACCAATAGGACTCGAGTCCTACAATGAGCAGTTCTTC	CASSPIGLESYNEQFF
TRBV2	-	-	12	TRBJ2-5	TGTGCCAGCAGGAAACTAGAAGGGACCCAGTACTTC	CASRKLEGTQYF
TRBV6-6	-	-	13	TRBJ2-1	TGTGCCAGCAGCCCATCCTTGGAGGTCGAGCAGTTCTTC	CASSPSLEVEQFF
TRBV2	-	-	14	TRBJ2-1	TGTGCCAGCTGCGGGGAGCAGAGCTACAATGAGCAGTTCTTC	CASCGEQSYNEQFF
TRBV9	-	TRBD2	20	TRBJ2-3	TGTGCCAGCAGCGTATCTACTAGCGGGAGGTTCCGGGCTAGCACAGATACGCAGTATTTT	CASSVSTSGRFRASTDTQYF
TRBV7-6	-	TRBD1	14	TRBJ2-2	TGTGCCAGCACCCGACAGGGCGGCACCGGGGAGCTGTTTTTT	CASTRQGGTGELFF
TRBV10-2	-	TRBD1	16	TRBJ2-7	TGCGCCAGCAGTGAGCCCGGGACAGTCAGCTCCTACGAGCAGTACTTC	CASSEPGTVSSYEQYF
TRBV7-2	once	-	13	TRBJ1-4	TGTGCCAGCAGCCTACAGACTGGTGAAAAACTGTTTTTT	CASSLQTGEKLFF
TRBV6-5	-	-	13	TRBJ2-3	TGTGCCAGCAGTCGCGCCGGGGGAGATACGCAGTATTTT	CASSRAGGDTQYF
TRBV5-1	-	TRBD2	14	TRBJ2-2	TGCGCCAGCAGCTCCGGGACTAGCGCCGGGGAGCTGTTTTTT	CASSSGTSAGELFF
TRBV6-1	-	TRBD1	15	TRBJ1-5	TGTGCCAGCAGTGCCGGGACAGTTAGCAATCAGCCCCAGCATTTT	CASSAGTVSNQPQHF
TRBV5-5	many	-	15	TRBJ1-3	TGTGCCAGCAGCATCGACGGAGACTCTGGAAACACCATATATTTT	CASSIDGDSGNTIYF
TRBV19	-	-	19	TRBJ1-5	TGTGCCAGTAGTATAGATATGCCCCCGGGGGAAAATAGCAATCAGCCCCAGCATTTT	CASSIDMPPGENSNQPQHF
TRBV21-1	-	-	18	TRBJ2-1	TGTGCCAGCAGCAAAGAGTGTCGGGGTCCCCATGGAGTAAATGAGCAGTTCTTC	CASSKECRGPHGVNEQFF
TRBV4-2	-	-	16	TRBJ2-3	TGTGCCAGCAGCCAAGCAGGGGCTAGCGGCACAGATACGCAGTATTTT	CASSQAGASGTDTQYF
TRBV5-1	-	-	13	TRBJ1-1	TGCGCCAGCAGCACGGACCACGGAACTGAAGCTTTCTTT	CASSTDHGTEAFF
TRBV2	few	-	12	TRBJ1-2	TGTGCCAGCAGACAGACAGTTTATGGCTACACCTTC	CASRQTVYGYTF
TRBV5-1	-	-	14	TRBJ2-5	TGCGCCAGCAGCTTGGGAGGGGACCAAGAGACCCAGTACTTC	CASSLGGDQETQYF
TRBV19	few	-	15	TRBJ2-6	TGTGCCAGTAGTCACGCAGGTTATGGGGCCAACGTCCTGACTTTC	CASSHAGYGANVLTF
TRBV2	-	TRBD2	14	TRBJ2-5	TGTGCCAGCAGTGACTCTAGCGGGAGGGAGACCCAGTACTTC	CASSDSSGRETQYF
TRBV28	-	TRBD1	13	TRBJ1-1	TGTGCCAGCAGCGGACAGGGCCCCACTGAAGCTTTCTTT	CASSGQGPTEAFF
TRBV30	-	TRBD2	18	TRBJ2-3	TGTGCCTGGAGTAGGGGACTAGCGGGAGGGCTTTTATCAGATACGCAGTATTTT	CAWSRGLAGGLLSDTQYF
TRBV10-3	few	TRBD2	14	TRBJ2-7	TGTGCCATCGCGGCTAGCGGGACCGGAAGGGAGCAGTACTTC	CAIAASGTGREQYF